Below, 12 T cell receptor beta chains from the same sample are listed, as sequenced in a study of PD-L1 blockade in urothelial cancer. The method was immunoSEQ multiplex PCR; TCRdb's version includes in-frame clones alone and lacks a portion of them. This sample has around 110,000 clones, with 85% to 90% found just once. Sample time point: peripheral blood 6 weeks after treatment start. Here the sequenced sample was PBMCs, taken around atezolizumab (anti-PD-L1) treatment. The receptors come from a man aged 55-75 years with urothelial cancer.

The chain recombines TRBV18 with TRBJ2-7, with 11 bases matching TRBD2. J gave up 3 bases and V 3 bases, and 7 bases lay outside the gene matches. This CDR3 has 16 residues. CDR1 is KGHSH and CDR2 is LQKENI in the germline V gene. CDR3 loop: CASSPGWTSGYYEQYF. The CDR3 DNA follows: TGTGCCAGCTCACCCGGTTGGACTAGCGGGTACTACGAGCAGTACTTC. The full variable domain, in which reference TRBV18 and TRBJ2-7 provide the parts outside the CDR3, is NAGVMQNPRHLVRRRGQEARLRCSPMKGHSHVYWYRQLPEEGLKFMVYLQKENIIDESGMPKERFSAEFPKEGPSILRIQQVVRGDSAAYFCASSPGWTSGYYEQYFGPGTRLTVT.

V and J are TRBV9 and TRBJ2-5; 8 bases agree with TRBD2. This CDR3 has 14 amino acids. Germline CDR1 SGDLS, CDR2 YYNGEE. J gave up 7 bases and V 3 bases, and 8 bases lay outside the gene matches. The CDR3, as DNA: TGTGCCAGCAGCGGGGTCGGGAGGGAAGGGACCCAGTACTTC. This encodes CASSGVGREGTQYF.

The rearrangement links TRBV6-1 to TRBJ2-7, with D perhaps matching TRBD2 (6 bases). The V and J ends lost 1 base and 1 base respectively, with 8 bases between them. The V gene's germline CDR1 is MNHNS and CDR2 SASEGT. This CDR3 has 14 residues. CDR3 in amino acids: CASSEGDSSYEQYF. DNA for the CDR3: TGTGCCAGCAGTGAAGGGGACTCTTCCTACGAGCAGTACTTC.

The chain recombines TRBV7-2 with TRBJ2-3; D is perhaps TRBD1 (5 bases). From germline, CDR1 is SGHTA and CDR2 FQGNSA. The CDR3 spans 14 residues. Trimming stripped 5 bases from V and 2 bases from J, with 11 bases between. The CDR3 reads CASSRTWATDTQYF. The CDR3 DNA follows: TGTGCCAGCAGCCGGACATGGGCCACAGATACGCAGTATTTT.

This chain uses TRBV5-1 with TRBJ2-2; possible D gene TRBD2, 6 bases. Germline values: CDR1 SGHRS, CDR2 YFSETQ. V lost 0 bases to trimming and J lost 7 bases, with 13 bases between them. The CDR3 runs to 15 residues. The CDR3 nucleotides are TGCGCCAGCAGCTTGGAGGCAGGGCGGGGCGGGGAGCTGTTTTTT. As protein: CASSLEAGRGGELFF.

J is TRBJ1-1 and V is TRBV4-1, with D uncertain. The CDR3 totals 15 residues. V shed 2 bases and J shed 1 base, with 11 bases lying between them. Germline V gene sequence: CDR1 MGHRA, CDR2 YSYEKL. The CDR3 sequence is CASSQPPYRNTEAFF. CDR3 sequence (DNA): TGCGCCAGCAGCCAACCCCCATACAGGAACACTGAAGCTTTCTTT.

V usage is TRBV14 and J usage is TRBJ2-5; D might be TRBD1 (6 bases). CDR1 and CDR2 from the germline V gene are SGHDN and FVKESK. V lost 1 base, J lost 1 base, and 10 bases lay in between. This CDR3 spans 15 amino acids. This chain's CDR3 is CASSQGQAFQETQYF. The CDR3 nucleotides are TGTGCCAGCAGCCAAGGACAGGCTTTCCAAGAGACCCAGTACTTC.

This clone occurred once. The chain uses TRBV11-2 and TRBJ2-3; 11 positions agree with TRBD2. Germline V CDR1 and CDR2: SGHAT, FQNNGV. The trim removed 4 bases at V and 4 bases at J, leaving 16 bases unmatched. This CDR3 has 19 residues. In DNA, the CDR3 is TGTGCCAGCAGCTCGTACCTTAGCGGGAGGGGCCGAGGATCAGATACGCAGTATTTT. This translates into CASSSYLSGRGRGSDTQYF.

The CDR3 region is CATSRGLDSGFQETQYF. The CDR3 DNA reads as TGTGCCACCAGCAGGGGCTTGGATAGCGGGTTTCAAGAGACCCAGTACTTC. The chain has TRBV15 and TRBJ2-5; 7 bases align to TRBD2. The V gene end was trimmed by 3 bases and the J gene end by 2 bases; junction bases not matched to a gene: 12. The germline CDR1 and CDR2 sequences are LNHNV and YYDKDF (reference sequence). This CDR3 region has 17 residues.

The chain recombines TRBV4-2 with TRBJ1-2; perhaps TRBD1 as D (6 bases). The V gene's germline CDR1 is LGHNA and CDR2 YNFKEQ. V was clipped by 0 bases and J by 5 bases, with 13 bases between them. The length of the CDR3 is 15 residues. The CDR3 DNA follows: TGTGCCAGCAGCCAAGATTTAGGGGGTGTATATGGCTACACCTTC. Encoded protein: CASSQDLGGVYGYTF.

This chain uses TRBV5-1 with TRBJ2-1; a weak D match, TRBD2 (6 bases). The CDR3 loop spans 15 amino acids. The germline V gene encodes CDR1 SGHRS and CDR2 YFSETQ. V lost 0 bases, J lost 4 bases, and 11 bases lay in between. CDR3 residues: CASSLGDLLYNEQFF. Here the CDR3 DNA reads TGCGCCAGCAGCTTGGGGGACTTACTATACAATGAGCAGTTCTTC. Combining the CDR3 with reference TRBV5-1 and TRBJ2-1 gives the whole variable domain KAGVTQTPRYLIKTRGQQVTLSCSPISGHRSVSWYQQTPGQGLQFLFEYFSETQRNKGNFPGRFSGRQFSNSRSEMNVSTLELGDSALYLCASSLGDLLYNEQFFGPGTRLTVL.

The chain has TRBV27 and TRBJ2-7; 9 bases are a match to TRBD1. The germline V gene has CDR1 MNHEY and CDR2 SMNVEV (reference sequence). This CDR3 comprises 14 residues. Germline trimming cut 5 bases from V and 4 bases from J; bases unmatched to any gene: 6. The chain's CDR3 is CASSPTGGEYEQYF. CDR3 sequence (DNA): TGTGCCAGCAGTCCGACAGGGGGTGAATACGAGCAGTACTTC.